The 26 T cell receptor beta chains below were found in one sample sequenced in a study of blood T cell repertoires in COVID-19. Clones were read by immunoSEQ multiplex PCR, and TCRdb kept only the in-frame ones, dropping some. This table has around 300,000 clones, around 86% appearing once. The specimen sequenced was peripheral blood. Receptor source: a woman in her 40s who had recovered from COVID-19.

V gene TRBV27 combines with J gene TRBJ2-7; no clear D. This CDR3 has 14 residues. Germline V gene sequence: CDR1 MNHEY, CDR2 SMNVEV (reference sequence). The germline V and J ends were trimmed by 4 bases and 2 bases, with 12 bases remaining between them. The CDR3 DNA follows: TGTGCCAGCAGTTCCGGTATAGCTCCCTACGAGCAGTACTTC. Its translation is CASSSGIAPYEQYF.

The genes are TRBV2 and TRBJ1-4, with TRBD1 as a possible D gene (5 bases). Trimming removed 2 bases from V and 8 bases from J, with 12 bases in between. Germline V lookup: CDR1 SNHLY, CDR2 FYNNEI. CDR3 length: 14 residues. In nucleotides, the CDR3 is TGTGCCAGCAGTGAATCGGGGGGACTCGAAAAACTGTTTTTT. It codes for CASSESGGLEKLFF. The full variable domain, rest sourced from reference TRBV2 and TRBJ1-4, is EPEVTQTPSHQVTQMGQEVILRCVPISNHLYFYWYRQILGQKVEFLVSFYNNEISEKSEIFDDQFSVERPDGSNFTLKIRSTKLEDSAMYFCASSESGGLEKLFFGSGTQLSVL.

This clone appeared once. This chain joins TRBV7-9 and TRBJ1-1; 10 nucleotides line up with TRBD1. The CDR3 loop spans 15 amino acids. V was clipped by 5 bases and J by 7 bases; unmatched bases: 10. CDR1 and CDR2 from the germline V gene are SEHNR and FQNEAQ (reference sequence). As DNA, the CDR3 is TGTGCCAGCAGCCAACCGGGACAGGGGTTCAATGAAGCTTTCTTT. Translated: CASSQPGQGFNEAFF.

CDR3 DNA: TGTGCCAGCAGTTACTCGAGGGGACAGGGGTACGGGGAGCAGTACTTC. It specifies CASSYSRGQGYGEQYF. The chain combines TRBV6-5 with TRBJ2-7; 10 bases map to TRBD1. The CDR3 runs to 16 residues. Germline CDR1 is MNHEY and CDR2 is SVGAGI. V lost 0 bases to trimming and J lost 7 bases; unmatched junction nucleotides: 9.

The gene calls are TRBV3-1 (or the pseudogene TRBV3-2) and TRBJ1-3, with D maybe TRBD1 (5 bases). CDR3 length equals 14 residues. CDR1 and CDR2 from the germline V gene are LGHDT and YNNKEL (reference sequence). V lost 4 bases and J 3 bases, leaving 10 bases between the germline ends. CDR3 in amino acids: CASSPAGYGNTIYF. DNA for the CDR3: TGTGCCAGCAGCCCAGCAGGGTATGGAAACACCATATATTTT.

Of note for this clone: The sample contains more than one DNA sequence encoding this CDR3. The V and J genes are TRBV6-5 and TRBJ2-7, with 10 bases matching TRBD1. Germline CDR1 and CDR2: MNHEY and SVGAGI. The CDR3 is made up of 14 amino acids. V lost 3 bases and J lost 2; bases outside the gene matches: 1. The CDR3 region has the DNA TGTGCCAGCAGTTATGGGACAGGGGCCTACGAGCAGTACTTC. The encoded protein is CASSYGTGAYEQYF.

V is TRBV19 and J is TRBJ1-5, with D possibly being TRBD1 (5 bases). The V gene lost 5 bases and the J gene lost 7 bases, with 12 bases spanning the gap. The CDR3 runs to 13 residues. Germline CDR1 is LNHDA and CDR2 is SQIVND (reference sequence). The CDR3 DNA follows: TGTGCCAGTAGTCCCCTACAGGCCCAGCCCCAGCATTTT. Its translation is CASSPLQAQPQHF.

This sequence joins TRBV30 and TRBJ1-4, with D tentatively TRBD1 (5 bases). The CDR3 has 16 amino acids. Trimming took 3 bases from V and 0 from J, leaving 14 bases between them. CDR1 and CDR2 from the germline V gene are GTSNPN and SVGIG (reference sequence). CDR3 in DNA: TGTGCCTGGAGGCGGGGCAGCCCGGCAACTAATGAAAAACTGTTTTTT. It codes for CAWRRGSPATNEKLFF.

The chain uses TRBV15 and TRBJ1-6; D is possibly TRBD1 (5 bases). Germline V gene lookup returns CDR1 LNHNV and CDR2 YYDKDF (reference sequence). CDR3 length equals 16 residues. Trimming shortened V by 0 bases and J by 5 bases, and 11 bases separated the two germline ends. CDR3 protein: CATSRDLAGNNSPLHF. The DNA of the CDR3 is TGTGCCACCAGCAGAGATCTTGCAGGGAATAATTCACCCCTCCACTTT.

The chain links TRBV6-5 to TRBJ2-2, with 11 bases aligning to TRBD2. The CDR3 sequence is 15 residues long. Germline-derived CDR1 and CDR2 are MNHEY and SVGAGI. With 11 bases clipped from V and 4 bases from J, the junction kept 9 bases outside the gene matches. In DNA, the CDR3 is TGTGCCGCCTGGGAGGGGACTAGCGGCACCGGGGAGCTGTTTTTT. Translation: CAAWEGTSGTGELFF.

This chain uses TRBV4-1 with TRBJ2-7; TRBD2 might be the D (7 bases). V was cut by 0 bases and J by 5 bases, with 17 bases left in between. The CDR3 contains 16 residues. Germline values: CDR1 MGHRA, CDR2 YSYEKL. In nucleotides, the CDR3 is TGCGCCAGCAGCCAAGATCCCGGGGCGGGGGCTAACGAGCAGTACTTC. It is translated as CASSQDPGAGANEQYF.

This chain links TRBV27 with TRBJ1-6; no firm D call. The CDR3 is made up of 15 amino acids. Germline assignment: CDR1 MNHEY and CDR2 SMNVEV (reference sequence). V dropped 0 bases and J dropped 9 bases, with 12 bases sitting between them. In nucleotides, the CDR3 is TGTGCCAGCAGTTTATCGGGCCCCCTCGGTTCACCCCTCCACTTT. This translates into CASSLSGPLGSPLHF.

This chain uses TRBV11-3 with TRBJ2-3, with 10 bases that match TRBD2. V lost 5 bases to trimming and J lost 0 bases; unmatched junction nucleotides: 8. The germline V gene has CDR1 SGHNT and CDR2 YENEEA. The CDR3 covers 17 residues. The CDR3 sequence is CASSPKTSGKSTDTQYF. As DNA, the CDR3 is TGTGCCAGCAGCCCGAAAACTAGCGGGAAGAGCACAGATACGCAGTATTTT. The variable domain in full, completed from reference TRBV11-3 and TRBJ2-3, reads EAGVVQSPRYKIIEKKQPVAFWCNPISGHNTLYWYLQNLGQGPELLIRYENEEAVDDSQLPKDRFSAERLKGVDSTLKIQPAELGDSAVYLCASSPKTSGKSTDTQYFGPGTRLTVL.

The gene calls are TRBV29-1 and TRBJ1-2; no clear D gene. This CDR3 spans 13 amino acids. V was trimmed by 7 bases and J by 5 bases, leaving 17 bases between them. Germline V gene sequence: CDR1 SQVTM, CDR2 ANQGSEA. CDR3 sequence (DNA): TGCAGCGCCCAGGTGCGGGAAGGGTATGGCTACACCTTC. Protein: CSAQVREGYGYTF.

The V gene is TRBV27, the J gene TRBJ2-3; TRBD2 matches 8 bases. Germline values: CDR1 MNHEY, CDR2 SMNVEV (reference sequence). This CDR3 comprises 15 residues. V lost 6 bases, J lost 0 bases, and 5 bases stayed unmatched. The CDR3 loop is CASSKRERSTDTQYF. The DNA of the CDR3 is TGTGCCAGCAGCAAGCGGGAGAGGAGCACAGATACGCAGTATTTT.

The rearrangement links TRBV2 to TRBJ2-7; TRBD2 aligns across 14 bases. Germline lookup yields CDR1 SNHLY and CDR2 FYNNEI. The V and J ends lost 7 bases and 2 bases, in that order; junction bases with no gene match: 13. There are 18 residues in the CDR3. The CDR3 bases are TGTGCCAGCAATTTACTGACTAGCGGGAGGGCCGAGGCCTACGAGCAGTACTTC. The encoded protein is CASNLLTSGRAEAYEQYF. Complete variable domain (other parts from reference TRBV2 and TRBJ2-7): EPEVTQTPSHQVTQMGQEVILRCVPISNHLYFYWYRQILGQKVEFLVSFYNNEISEKSEIFDDQFSVERPDGSNFTLKIRSTKLEDSAMYFCASNLLTSGRAEAYEQYFGPGTRLTVT.

The V gene is TRBV10-3, the J gene TRBJ1-1; 9 positions agree with TRBD1. Germline trimming cut 0 bases from V and 2 bases from J; bases unmatched to any gene: 7. The CDR3 extends over 17 amino acids. The germline V gene encodes CDR1 ENHRY and CDR2 SYGVKD. The CDR3: CAISESRDRAVNTEAFF. The CDR3 DNA reads as TGTGCCATCAGTGAGTCGAGGGACAGGGCGGTAAACACTGAAGCTTTCTTT.

The rearrangement uses TRBV5-1 and TRBJ2-3; D might be TRBD2 (5 bases). V was trimmed by 5 bases and J by 2 bases, leaving 9 bases between them. Per germline, CDR1 SGHRS and CDR2 YFSETQ. This CDR3 has 13 residues. This chain's CDR3 is CASREAPTDTQYF. The CDR3 nucleotides read TGCGCCAGCAGGGAGGCTCCCACAGATACGCAGTATTTT.

CDR3 DNA sequence: TGTGCCAGCAGCCCCGACAGGGTGAGCAATCAGCCCCAGCATTTT. Translated: CASSPDRVSNQPQHF. The V call is TRBV7-2, the J call TRBJ1-5, with 7 bases fitting TRBD1. J gave up 1 base and V 5 bases, and 5 bases lay outside the gene matches. CDR1 is SGHTA, CDR2 FQGNSA, per germline. This CDR3 is 15 amino acids long.

This sequence joins TRBV12-3 or TRBV12-4 and TRBJ1-1; TRBD1 might be the D (5 bases). Deletions cut 2 bases from V and 11 bases from J, with 15 bases between. There are 13 residues in the CDR3. For the CDR3, the DNA is TGTGCCAGCAGTTTAATGGGGGGGTTTGGGGCTTTCTTT. This codes for CASSLMGGFGAFF.

This chain links TRBV27 with TRBJ2-2; 9 nucleotides agree with TRBD1. J lost 2 bases, V lost 8 bases, and 6 bases had no gene match. Germline CDR1 is MNHEY and CDR2 is SMNVEV (reference sequence). The CDR3 spans 15 residues. The CDR3 loop is CASRTGVSNTGELFF. The CDR3 DNA reads TGTGCCAGCCGGACAGGGGTCTCAAACACCGGGGAGCTGTTTTTT.

The J gene is TRBJ2-7, the V gene TRBV5-4, with 10 bases fitting TRBD1. V lost 5 bases, J lost 5 bases, and 7 bases stayed unmatched. Germline V lookup: CDR1 SGHNT, CDR2 YYREEE (reference sequence). This CDR3 is 14 amino acids long. The CDR3 region has the DNA TGTGCCAGCAGACCCGGGACAGGGGTCCACGAGCAGTACTTC. It translates to CASRPGTGVHEQYF.

The gene calls are TRBV6-5 and TRBJ1-1, with D possibly TRBD1 on 5 matching bases. Germline V gene data show CDR1 as MNHEY and CDR2 as SVGAGI. V was pared by 2 bases and J by 5 bases, with 12 bases between. The CDR3 runs to 14 residues. CDR3 residues: CASSYAGGMTEAFF. The DNA of the CDR3 is TGTGCCAGCAGTTACGCGGGGGGAATGACTGAAGCTTTCTTT.

In its sample, this clone was seen once. The rearrangement uses TRBV7-8 and TRBJ2-7, with 16 bases matching TRBD2. This CDR3 is built from 16 residues. CDR1 and CDR2 from the germline V gene are SGHVS and FQNEAQ. V trimming: 5 bases; J trimming: 4 bases; junction bases outside the gene matches: 5. The CDR3 sequence is CASSGTSGRASYEQYF. The CDR3 DNA reads TGTGCCAGCAGCGGGACTAGCGGGAGGGCCTCGTACGAGCAGTACTTC.

The chain has TRBV11-2 and TRBJ2-3; TRBD2 agrees at 12 bases. The V segment lost 1 base and the J segment 6 bases; nucleotides outside the gene matches: 2. The germline V gene encodes CDR1 SGHAT and CDR2 FQNNGV. The CDR3 is 15 residues long. CDR3 coding DNA: TGTGCCAGCAGCTTAGGGCTAGCGGGAGGGGATACGCAGTATTTT. The encoded protein is CASSLGLAGGDTQYF. Looking up the rest from reference TRBV11-2 and TRBJ2-3 gives the full variable domain: EAGVAQSPRYKIIEKRQSVAFWCNPISGHATLYWYQQILGQGPKLLIQFQNNGVVDDSQLPKDRFSAERLKGVDSTLKIQPAKLEDSAVYLCASSLGLAGGDTQYFGPGTRLTVL.

The chain joins TRBV2 to TRBJ2-7, with D possibly TRBD1 on 6 matching bases. Germline V gene lookup returns CDR1 SNHLY and CDR2 FYNNEI. The CDR3 is made up of 12 amino acids. V lost 6 bases to trimming and J lost 3 bases, with 9 bases between them. CDR3 in amino acids: CASRGRGYEQYF. The DNA for the CDR3 is TGTGCCAGCAGGGGCAGGGGCTACGAGCAGTACTTC. The whole variable domain, filled in from reference TRBV2 and TRBJ2-7, reads EPEVTQTPSHQVTQMGQEVILRCVPISNHLYFYWYRQILGQKVEFLVSFYNNEISEKSEIFDDQFSVERPDGSNFTLKIRSTKLEDSAMYFCASRGRGYEQYFGPGTRLTVT.